This entry features one TCR beta chain sequence. The sample originates from a study of blood T cell repertoires in COVID-19. In the study overall: Sites across the United States, Italy and Spain contributed samples from acute and convalescent COVID-19. T cells, B-cell-depleted T cells, or PBMCs supplied cDNA or gDNA.

As handled by the study authors: How many nucleated cells were present was estimated from reference gene primer amplification. Assay used: immunoSEQ multiplex PCR; TCRdb lists only in-frame clones, some missing. That table furnishes V, J and clone size, whereas the DNA furnished D and trimming. The repertoire holds about 250,000 clones, with about 85% as singletons. The ends were cut back, 5 bases at V and 1 base at J, with 11 bases in the middle. The germline gives CDR1 SGHTA, CDR2 FQGTGA. This CDR3 contains 15 residues. This TCR was sampled from a woman aged 80 or over with acute or convalescent COVID-19. The genes are TRBV7-3 and TRBJ2-2; D remains ambiguous. Sequencing was done on a sample of peripheral blood. CDR3: CASSKTPGNTGELFF. CDR3 sequence (DNA): TGTGCCAGCAGCAAAACACCTGGGAACACCGGGGAGCTGTTTTTT.